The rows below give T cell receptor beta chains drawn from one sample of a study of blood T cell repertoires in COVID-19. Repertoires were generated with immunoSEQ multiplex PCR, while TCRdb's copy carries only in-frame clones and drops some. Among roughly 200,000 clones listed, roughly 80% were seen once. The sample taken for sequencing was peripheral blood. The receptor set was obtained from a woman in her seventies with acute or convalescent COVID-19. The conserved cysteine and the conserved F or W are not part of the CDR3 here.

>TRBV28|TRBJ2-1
ASIGGKGSYNEQF
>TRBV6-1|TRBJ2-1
ASSETSGTIPNEQF
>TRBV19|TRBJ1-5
ASTTRQGNQPQH
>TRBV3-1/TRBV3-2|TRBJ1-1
ASSQGRTGWGPSEAF
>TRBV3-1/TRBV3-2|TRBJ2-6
ASSQIDGRGSGANVLT
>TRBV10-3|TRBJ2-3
ATGTEAADTQY
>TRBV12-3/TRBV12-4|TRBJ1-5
ASIGGDQPQH
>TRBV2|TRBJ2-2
ASTEEGGLVGELF
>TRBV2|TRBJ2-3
ASGSEVTDTQY
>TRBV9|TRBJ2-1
ASSVVRGSYNEQF
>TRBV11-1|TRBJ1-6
ASSPGQGNSPLH
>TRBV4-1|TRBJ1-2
ASSQDQGTNYGYT
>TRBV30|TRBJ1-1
AWSLSGGTEAF
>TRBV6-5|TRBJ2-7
ASSYSINDRVNEQY
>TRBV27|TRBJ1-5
ASSQGAGPRPQH
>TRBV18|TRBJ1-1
ASSPVTGMNTEAF
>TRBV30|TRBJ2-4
AWSVPGTKNIQY
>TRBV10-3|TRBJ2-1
AIRIQGDNEQF
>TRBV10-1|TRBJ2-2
ASSESLAGSGELF
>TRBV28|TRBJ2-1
ASSLFSQYDEQF
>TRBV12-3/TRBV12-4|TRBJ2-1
ASRETSDEQF
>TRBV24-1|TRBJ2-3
ATSDEVTTDTQY
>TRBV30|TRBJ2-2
AWSVPSGNTGELF
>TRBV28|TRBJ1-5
ASSLVQKSNQPQH
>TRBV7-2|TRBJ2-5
ASSLTNTRQETQY
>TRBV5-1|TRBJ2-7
ASRGGISYEQY
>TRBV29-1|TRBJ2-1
SGRTSGKNNEQF
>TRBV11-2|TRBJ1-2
ASSLGVFYGYT
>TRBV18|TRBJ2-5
ASSAGQQETQY
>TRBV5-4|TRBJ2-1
ASSLSLAGDYNEQF
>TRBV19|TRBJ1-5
ATSTGLQPQH
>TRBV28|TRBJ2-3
ASSLGTGGTDTQY
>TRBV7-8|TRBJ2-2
ASSSRTSVATGELF
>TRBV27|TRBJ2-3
ASGDRPDTQY
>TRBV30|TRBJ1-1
AWSGGTSRTEAF
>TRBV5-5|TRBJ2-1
ASSLSGLFSYNEQF
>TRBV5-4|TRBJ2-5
ASSPFSGAPETQY
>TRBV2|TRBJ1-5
ASRKGEYSNQPQH
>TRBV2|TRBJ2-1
ASKRGLAGGSYNEQF
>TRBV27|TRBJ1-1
ASSLFDRNTEAF
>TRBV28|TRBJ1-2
ASSLGHSNYGYT
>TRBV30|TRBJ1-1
AWTHNTEAF
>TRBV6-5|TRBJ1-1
ASSYGDSNTEAF
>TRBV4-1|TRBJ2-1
ASSQSAGASEQF
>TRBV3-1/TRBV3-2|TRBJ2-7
ASSPRGLAYEQY
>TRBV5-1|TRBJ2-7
ASSLFQGAAYEQY
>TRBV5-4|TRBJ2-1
ASSLDFFSYNEQF
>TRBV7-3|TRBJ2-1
ASSGPGLAGGYEQF
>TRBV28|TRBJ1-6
ASSLYLTGGSPLH
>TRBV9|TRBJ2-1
ASSVTSGLAEQF
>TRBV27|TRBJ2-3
ASRRLAGSTDTQY
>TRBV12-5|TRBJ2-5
DRLYGRKNPQETQY
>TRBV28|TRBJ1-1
ASRYDRGPNTEAF